This is a list of T cell receptor beta chains from one sample in a study of blood T cell repertoires in COVID-19. Only in-frame clones appear in the TCRdb table, and some are missing; sequencing was by immunoSEQ multiplex PCR. Here the sample spans around 250,000 clones, almost 85% being singletons. The sample was peripheral blood. These receptors originate from a man between 45 and 60 years old with active or convalescent COVID-19. Both conserved end residues are part of each CDR3. Each record gives: J gene, clone size, D gene, V gene, CDR3 DNA, CDR3 protein. D genes are given only for firm matches. Rows give clone size only sometimes, using once, few, many, or a class for an expanded clone.

J: TRBJ2-7
size: .
D: TRBD2
V: TRBV15
DNA: TGTGCCACCAGCACGGGGGGGGACGAGCAGTACTTC
CDR3: CATSTGGDEQYF

J: TRBJ1-2
size: few
D: .
V: TRBV28
DNA: TGTGCCAGCAGTCAACGAGGGACAAACTTTAACTATGGCTACACCTTC
CDR3: CASSQRGTNFNYGYTF

J: TRBJ2-7
size: few
D: TRBD2
V: TRBV28
DNA: TGTGCCAGCAGTTCTAGGGCGGGGGGCGCCTTGTATGAGCAGTACTTC
CDR3: CASSSRAGGALYEQYF

J: TRBJ2-7
size: .
D: TRBD1
V: TRBV7-9
DNA: TGTGCCAGCAGCCTGAATAGGACAGGGTCGTACGAGCAGTACTTC
CDR3: CASSLNRTGSYEQYF

J: TRBJ2-5
size: once
D: TRBD2
V: TRBV9
DNA: TGTGCCAGCGCCTGGGCTAGCGGGAGGGAAGAGACCCAGTACTTC
CDR3: CASAWASGREETQYF

J: TRBJ1-5
size: .
D: .
V: TRBV27
DNA: TGTGCCAGCAGTCCATCGTCAGGGGATAAGGGTCAGCCCCAGCATTTT
CDR3: CASSPSSGDKGQPQHF

J: TRBJ2-5
size: .
D: TRBD2
V: TRBV7-7
DNA: TGTGCTAGCAGCTTAGACGGGAGGGCCACAGAGACCCAGTACTTC
CDR3: CASSLDGRATETQYF

J: TRBJ2-1
size: .
D: TRBD2
V: TRBV4-2
DNA: TGTGCCAGCAGCCAAGCTGCTAGCGGGAGGGCCGCATACAATGAGCAGTTCTTC
CDR3: CASSQAASGRAAYNEQFF

J: TRBJ1-1
size: .
D: TRBD1
V: TRBV7-3
DNA: TGTGCCAGCAGCTCCCCCTCCGGGACAGGGGACATGAACACTGAAGCTTTCTTT
CDR3: CASSSPSGTGDMNTEAFF

J: TRBJ2-1
size: .
D: .
V: TRBV24-1
DNA: TGTGCCACCAGTGATCCGGGACACATCTCCTACAATGAGCAGTTCTTC
CDR3: CATSDPGHISYNEQFF

J: TRBJ1-1
size: .
D: .
V: TRBV7-9
DNA: TGTGCCAGCAGCCCCCCAGTCAGGGGAGAGAACACTGAAGCTTTCTTT
CDR3: CASSPPVRGENTEAFF

J: TRBJ1-6
size: .
D: TRBD1
V: TRBV2
DNA: TGTGCCACCCCGGGGACGGGACAGCGCAATTCACCCCTCCACTTT
CDR3: CATPGTGQRNSPLHF

J: TRBJ2-1
size: .
D: TRBD1
V: TRBV29-1
DNA: TGCAGCGTTGACAAGTTTCGGGGACAGGAATACAATGAGCAGTTCTTC
CDR3: CSVDKFRGQEYNEQFF

J: TRBJ2-5
size: .
D: TRBD1
V: TRBV25-1
DNA: TGTGCCAGCAGTGAGGGACAGGGAACCCTACAAGAGACCCAGTACTTC
CDR3: CASSEGQGTLQETQYF

J: TRBJ2-7
size: .
D: TRBD1
V: TRBV25-1
DNA: TGTGCCAGCAGTGAATTCGGGGACAGGACCTACGAGCAGTACTTC
CDR3: CASSEFGDRTYEQYF

J: TRBJ2-2
size: .
D: .
V: TRBV27
DNA: TGTGCCAGCACCCCTTATACGGTCGGTTATAGTAACACCGGGGAGCTGTTTTTT
CDR3: CASTPYTVGYSNTGELFF

J: TRBJ1-2
size: .
D: .
V: TRBV7-3
DNA: TGTGCCAGCAGCTTAAACGGTGGGCGCTTGGATGGCTACACCTTC
CDR3: CASSLNGGRLDGYTF

J: TRBJ2-5
size: .
D: .
V: TRBV15
DNA: TGTGCCACCAGCAGAGACCGCCCCGTCCGGGGGGAGACCCAGTACTTC
CDR3: CATSRDRPVRGETQYF

J: TRBJ1-2
size: .
D: TRBD1
V: TRBV10-3
DNA: TGTGCCATCAGTGATACACCGGGACAGGGGGATGGCTACACCTTC
CDR3: CAISDTPGQGDGYTF

J: TRBJ2-1
size: .
D: TRBD2
V: TRBV3-1/TRBV3-2
DNA: TGTGCCAGCAGCTTAAGACTAGCGGGAGAGGTAAATGAGCAGTTCTTC
CDR3: CASSLRLAGEVNEQFF

J: TRBJ2-2
size: .
D: TRBD1
V: TRBV5-6
DNA: TGTGCCAGCAGCGCTACCGGACAGGGTGGCACCGGGGAGCTGTTTTTT
CDR3: CASSATGQGGTGELFF

J: TRBJ2-3
size: once
D: TRBD2
V: TRBV25-1
DNA: TGTGCCAGCAGTGATCAGAGCGGGAGAGGGACAGATACGCAGTATTTT
CDR3: CASSDQSGRGTDTQYF

J: TRBJ2-1
size: .
D: .
V: TRBV21-1
DNA: TGTGCCAGCAGCAAAGCGCCCAGCGGGGACACCTACAATGAGCAGTTCTTC
CDR3: CASSKAPSGDTYNEQFF

J: TRBJ1-5
size: .
D: TRBD1
V: TRBV4-2
DNA: TGTGCCAGCAGCCAAGGATGGGACAGAAGGGGACAGCCCCAGCATTTT
CDR3: CASSQGWDRRGQPQHF

J: TRBJ1-1
size: .
D: .
V: TRBV7-2
DNA: TGTGCCAGCAGCTTAGCGGTCAGTTTGAACACTGAAGCTTTCTTT
CDR3: CASSLAVSLNTEAFF

J: TRBJ1-1
size: .
D: .
V: TRBV12-3/TRBV12-4
DNA: TGTGCCAGCATCGAGGGTGGACAGAGGGCTTTCTTT
CDR3: CASIEGGQRAFF

J: TRBJ1-5
size: .
D: .
V: TRBV19
DNA: TGTGCCAGTAGACACAGGGATCAGCCCCAGCATTTT
CDR3: CASRHRDQPQHF

J: TRBJ1-3
size: .
D: .
V: TRBV24-1
DNA: TGTGCCACCAGTGATTTGGTCTGGAGCACCATATATTTT
CDR3: CATSDLVWSTIYF

J: TRBJ2-5
size: .
D: TRBD2
V: TRBV7-9
DNA: TGTGCCAGCAGCTTAGTAGCGGGAGGCCCAAAAGAGACCCAGTACTTC
CDR3: CASSLVAGGPKETQYF

J: TRBJ2-4
size: few
D: TRBD1
V: TRBV18
DNA: TGTGCCAGCTCACCTCAAGACAGGGGGAACATTCAGTACTTC
CDR3: CASSPQDRGNIQYF

J: TRBJ1-2
size: .
D: .
V: TRBV6-5
DNA: TGTGCCAGCAGTTACTCGGGGGCCTGGGGAGGCTACACCTTC
CDR3: CASSYSGAWGGYTF

J: TRBJ1-4
size: once
D: TRBD1
V: TRBV18
DNA: TGTGCCAGCTCACGAGGGACAGGGGATGAAAAACTGTTTTTT
CDR3: CASSRGTGDEKLFF

J: TRBJ2-3
size: .
D: TRBD2
V: TRBV10-1
DNA: TGCGCCAGCAGTGATCCGGCCATAGCGGGAGGCCGGGGAGATACGCAGTATTTT
CDR3: CASSDPAIAGGRGDTQYF

J: TRBJ1-3
size: .
D: .
V: TRBV3-1/TRBV3-2
DNA: TGTGCCAGCAGCCAACGTCCCCAGGCCGGAAACACCATATATTTT
CDR3: CASSQRPQAGNTIYF

J: TRBJ2-1
size: few
D: TRBD2
V: TRBV20-1
DNA: TGCAGTGCTAGTGGGCTAGCGGGACAGAATGAGCAGTTCTTC
CDR3: CSASGLAGQNEQFF

J: TRBJ2-3
size: .
D: TRBD1
V: TRBV5-4
DNA: TGTGCCAGCAGCTTAGGGGACAGGGGGCGCGAGGATACGCAGTATTTT
CDR3: CASSLGDRGREDTQYF

J: TRBJ2-2
size: few
D: TRBD2
V: TRBV9
DNA: TGTGCCAGCAGTCCCCTACGGGCTAGCGGCAACACCGGGGAGCTGTTTTTT
CDR3: CASSPLRASGNTGELFF

J: TRBJ1-3
size: .
D: .
V: TRBV3-1/TRBV3-2
DNA: TGTGCCAGCAGCCAAGGGTCAGGCATATATTTT
CDR3: CASSQGSGIYF

J: TRBJ2-2
size: .
D: TRBD2
V: TRBV18
DNA: TGTGCCAGCTCCCCCGTTAGCGGGCCCTACACGAACACCGGGGAGCTGTTTTTT
CDR3: CASSPVSGPYTNTGELFF

J: TRBJ2-6
size: .
D: .
V: TRBV2
DNA: TGTGCCAGCAGCAGGGACTCTGGGGCCAACGTCCTGACTTTC
CDR3: CASSRDSGANVLTF

J: TRBJ2-7
size: .
D: TRBD2
V: TRBV5-4
DNA: TGTGCCAGCAGACAGCGGGAGGACTCCTACGAGCAGTACTTC
CDR3: CASRQREDSYEQYF

J: TRBJ1-5
size: once
D: .
V: TRBV6-5
DNA: TGTGCCACCAAGATAGGTGGAGGCAATCAGCCCCAGCATTTT
CDR3: CATKIGGGNQPQHF

J: TRBJ2-2
size: .
D: TRBD2
V: TRBV18
DNA: TGTGCCAGCTCACCACCGAGGACTAGACCCGCGAACACCGGGGAGCTGTTTTTT
CDR3: CASSPPRTRPANTGELFF

J: TRBJ2-6
size: .
D: .
V: TRBV7-9
DNA: TGTGCCAGCAGCTTACCCTTCTTGGGGCCGGACTCTGGGGCCAACGTCCTGACTTTC
CDR3: CASSLPFLGPDSGANVLTF

J: TRBJ1-1
size: .
D: .
V: TRBV11-3
DNA: TGTGCCAGCAGCAGGGGGTACGGCACTGAAGCTTTCTTT
CDR3: CASSRGYGTEAFF

J: TRBJ2-1
size: .
D: TRBD2
V: TRBV3-1/TRBV3-2
DNA: TGTGCCAGCAGCCAAGGGACTAGCGGGATATATGAGCAGTTCTTC
CDR3: CASSQGTSGIYEQFF

J: TRBJ1-1
size: once
D: .
V: TRBV13
DNA: TGTGCCAGCAGCAAACAGGGTGGGGAAGCTTTCTTT
CDR3: CASSKQGGEAFF

J: TRBJ2-3
size: .
D: .
V: TRBV4-2
DNA: TGTGCCAGCAGCCAGGGCAGGGGTAGCACAGATACGCAGTATTTT
CDR3: CASSQGRGSTDTQYF

J: TRBJ1-3
size: .
D: TRBD1
V: TRBV9
DNA: TGTGCCAGCAGCGTAGCTACAGGGGCCTCTGGAAACACCATATATTTT
CDR3: CASSVATGASGNTIYF

J: TRBJ1-1
size: .
D: .
V: TRBV29-1
DNA: TGCAGCGTTGAAATGGGCAGGGGCACTGAAGCTTTCTTT
CDR3: CSVEMGRGTEAFF

J: TRBJ1-2
size: .
D: TRBD1
V: TRBV28
DNA: TGTGCCAGCAGTGCCGGGACAGGGGTCTCCGCTAACTATGGCTACACCTTC
CDR3: CASSAGTGVSANYGYTF

J: TRBJ2-5
size: .
D: TRBD2
V: TRBV9
DNA: TGTGCCAGCAGCGTAGTCCCGGTAGCGGGAGGGGGGGAGACCCAGTACTTC
CDR3: CASSVVPVAGGGETQYF

J: TRBJ2-1
size: .
D: TRBD2
V: TRBV29-1
DNA: TGCAGCGTTGAAGGGGTAGCGGGAGAGAACAATGAGCAGTTCTTC
CDR3: CSVEGVAGENNEQFF

J: TRBJ2-1
size: .
D: TRBD2
V: TRBV7-6
DNA: TGTGCCAGCAGCTTAGCCCCAAGTCGACTAGCCTCCTACAATGAGCAGTTCTTC
CDR3: CASSLAPSRLASYNEQFF

J: TRBJ2-2
size: few
D: TRBD2
V: TRBV5-1
DNA: TGCGCCAGCAGCTCTCGCGCCGCCGGGACTAGCGGAAACACCGGGGAGCTGTTTTTT
CDR3: CASSSRAAGTSGNTGELFF

J: TRBJ1-4
size: .
D: TRBD1
V: TRBV6-5
DNA: TGTGCCTCGATCCCGGGACAGACTAATGAAAAACTGTTTTTT
CDR3: CASIPGQTNEKLFF

J: TRBJ2-7
size: .
D: TRBD1
V: TRBV6-5
DNA: TGTGCCAGCAGGACCGGGACAGGGGTCTACGAGCAGTACTTC
CDR3: CASRTGTGVYEQYF

J: TRBJ2-3
size: .
D: .
V: TRBV9
DNA: TGTGCCAGCAGCGGGGGCCATTTGGATGCTAGAGATACGCAGTATTTT
CDR3: CASSGGHLDARDTQYF

J: TRBJ1-5
size: .
D: .
V: TRBV19
DNA: TGTGCCAGTAGCCCGGGACACAGCAATCAGCCCCAGCATTTT
CDR3: CASSPGHSNQPQHF

J: TRBJ2-3
size: once
D: .
V: TRBV7-2
DNA: TGTGCCAGCAGCTTTTTCCTCTTCACAGATACGCAGTATTTT
CDR3: CASSFFLFTDTQYF